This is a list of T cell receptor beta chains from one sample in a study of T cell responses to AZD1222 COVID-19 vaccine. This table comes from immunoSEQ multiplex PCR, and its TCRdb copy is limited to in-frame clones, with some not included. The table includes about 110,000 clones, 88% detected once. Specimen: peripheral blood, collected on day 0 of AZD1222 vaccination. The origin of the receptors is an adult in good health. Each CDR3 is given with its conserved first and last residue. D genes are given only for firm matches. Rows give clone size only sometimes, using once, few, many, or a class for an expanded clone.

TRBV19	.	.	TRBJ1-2	CASSIVPGLNYGYTF	TGTGCCAGTAGTATTGTACCAGGACTGAACTATGGCTACACCTTC
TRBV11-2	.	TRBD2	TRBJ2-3	CASSLRAGREGDTQYF	TGTGCCAGCAGCTTAAGAGCCGGGCGGGAGGGAGATACGCAGTATTTT
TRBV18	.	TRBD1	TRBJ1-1	CASSPNPGQTFEAFF	TGTGCCAGCTCACCTAACCCGGGACAGACTTTTGAAGCTTTCTTT
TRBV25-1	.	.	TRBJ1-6	CASSQGSSPLHF	TGTGCCAGCAGCCAGGGTAGTTCACCCCTCCACTTT
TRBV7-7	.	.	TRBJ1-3	CASSPGLRSGNTIYF	TGTGCCAGCAGCCCCGGACTCCGCTCTGGAAACACCATATATTTT
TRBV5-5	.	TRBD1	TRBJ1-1	CASTPLNQGANTEAFF	TGTGCCAGCACGCCCCTCAATCAGGGGGCGAACACTGAAGCTTTCTTT
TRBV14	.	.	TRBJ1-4	CASSDVRGKLFF	TGTGCCAGCAGCGATGTAAGAGGAAAACTGTTTTTT
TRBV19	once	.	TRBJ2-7	CASSILPTGGYEQYF	TGTGCCAGTAGTATCCTGCCAACAGGTGGCTACGAGCAGTACTTC
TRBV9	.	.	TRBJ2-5	CASSVAVTRWGETQYF	TGTGCCAGCAGCGTAGCTGTTACTAGATGGGGCGAGACCCAGTACTTC
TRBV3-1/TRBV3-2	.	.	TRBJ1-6	CASSQELSANSPLHF	TGTGCCAGCAGCCAAGAGCTCAGCGCCAATTCACCCCTCCACTTT
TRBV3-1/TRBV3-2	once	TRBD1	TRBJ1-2	CASSTRQGGYTF	TGTGCCAGCAGCACTCGACAGGGAGGCTACACCTTC
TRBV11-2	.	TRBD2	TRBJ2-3	CASSLVGTSGSNTQYF	TGTGCCAGCAGCTTAGTCGGGACTAGCGGGAGTAATACGCAGTATTTT
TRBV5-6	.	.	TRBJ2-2	CASSRTVGGGELFF	TGTGCCAGCAGCCGGACAGTGGGCGGCGGGGAGCTGTTTTTT
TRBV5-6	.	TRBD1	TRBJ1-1	CASGGGGNTEAFF	TGTGCCAGCGGAGGGGGCGGGAACACTGAAGCTTTCTTT
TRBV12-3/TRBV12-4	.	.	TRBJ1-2	CASSLGGNDGYTF	TGTGCCAGCAGTTTAGGGGGGAATGATGGCTACACCTTC
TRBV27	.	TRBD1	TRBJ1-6	CASSPTKTGRPLHF	TGTGCCAGCAGTCCCACCAAGACAGGGCGGCCCCTCCACTTT
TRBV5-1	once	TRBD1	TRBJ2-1	CASRPGQEANEQFF	TGCGCCAGCAGACCGGGACAGGAGGCAAATGAGCAGTTCTTC
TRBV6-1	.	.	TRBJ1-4	CASSESTGFNEKLFF	TGTGCCAGCAGTGAAAGTACAGGGTTTAATGAAAAACTGTTTTTT
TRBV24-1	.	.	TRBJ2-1	CATSGIGEQFF	TGTGCCACTTCAGGGATCGGGGAGCAGTTCTTC
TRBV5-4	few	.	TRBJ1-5	CASSRAGEQPQHF	TGTGCCAGCAGTCGGGCCGGTGAACAGCCCCAGCATTTT
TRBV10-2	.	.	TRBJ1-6	CASSDWNSPLHF	TGCGCCAGCAGTGATTGGAATTCACCCCTCCACTTT
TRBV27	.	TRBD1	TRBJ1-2	CASSFRTGQGYTF	TGTGCCAGCAGTTTCCGGACAGGGCAGGGCTACACCTTC
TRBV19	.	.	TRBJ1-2	CASSPQPSNGYTF	TGTGCCAGTAGTCCACAGCCATCGAATGGCTACACCTTC
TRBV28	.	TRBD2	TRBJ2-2	CASTRALAGDTGELFF	TGTGCCAGCACCAGAGCACTAGCGGGAGACACCGGGGAGCTGTTTTTT
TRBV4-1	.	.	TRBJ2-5	CASSQVYEGETQYF	TGCGCCAGCAGCCAGGTGTATGAGGGAGAGACCCAGTACTTC
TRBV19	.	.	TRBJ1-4	CASIPPGAKVMFF	TGTGCCAGTATTCCCCCCGGAGCTAAAGTTATGTTTTTT
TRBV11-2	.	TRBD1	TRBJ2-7	CASSLVGTGKSAEQYF	TGTGCCAGCAGCTTAGTTGGGACAGGGAAGTCTGCCGAGCAGTACTTC
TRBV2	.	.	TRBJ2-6	CASREGLTFSSGANVLTF	TGTGCCAGCAGGGAAGGACTCACGTTTAGCTCTGGGGCCAACGTCCTGACTTTC
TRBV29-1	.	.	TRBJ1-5	CSGKGTQVKHF	TGCAGCGGGAAAGGCACACAGGTTAAGCATTTT
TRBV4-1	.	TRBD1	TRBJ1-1	CASSRTGTGTREAFF	TGCGCCAGCAGCCGTACCGGGACAGGGACGCGAGAAGCTTTCTTT
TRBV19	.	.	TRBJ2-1	CASSIFSYNEQFF	TGTGCCAGTAGTATTTTCTCCTACAATGAGCAGTTCTTC
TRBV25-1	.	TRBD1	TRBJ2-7	CASREPGQGHEQYF	TGTGCCAGCAGAGAACCGGGACAGGGCCACGAGCAGTACTTC
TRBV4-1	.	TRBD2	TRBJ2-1	CASSRGLAGSYNEQFF	TGCGCCAGCAGCCGTGGACTAGCGGGGAGCTACAATGAGCAGTTCTTC
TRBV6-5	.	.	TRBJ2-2	CASAGGANTGELFF	TGTGCCAGCGCAGGTGGGGCCAACACCGGGGAGCTGTTTTTT
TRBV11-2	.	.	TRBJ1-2	CASSALGHGPGYTF	TGTGCCAGCAGCGCATTAGGGCATGGGCCTGGCTACACCTTC
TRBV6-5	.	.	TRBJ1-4	CASITAMATNEKLFF	TGTGCCAGCATAACAGCTATGGCAACTAATGAAAAACTGTTTTTT
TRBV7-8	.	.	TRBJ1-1	CASSLVKGSEAFF	TGTGCCAGCAGCTTAGTCAAGGGTTCTGAAGCTTTCTTT
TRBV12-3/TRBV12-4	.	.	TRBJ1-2	CASSFTVNYGYTF	TGTGCCAGCAGTTTCACAGTTAACTATGGCTACACCTTC
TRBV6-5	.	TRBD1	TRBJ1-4	CASRWTGTEKLFF	TGTGCCAGCAGGTGGACAGGGACTGAAAAACTGTTTTTT
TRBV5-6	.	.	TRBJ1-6	CASSGAGRGNSPLHF	TGTGCCAGCAGCGGGGCGGGCAGGGGTAATTCACCCCTCCACTTT
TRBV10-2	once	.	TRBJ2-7	CASTEGGGYEQYF	TGCGCCAGCACCGAGGGTGGAGGCTACGAGCAGTACTTC
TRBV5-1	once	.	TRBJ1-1	CASSPHRDKNTEAFF	TGCGCCAGCAGCCCACACCGGGACAAGAACACTGAAGCTTTCTTT
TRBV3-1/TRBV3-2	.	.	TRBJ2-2	CATQRGGSGTGELFF	TGTGCCACCCAACGAGGGGGTTCGGGAACCGGGGAGCTGTTTTTT